A selection of T cell receptor beta chains follows, all from one sample in a study of blood T cell repertoires in COVID-19. Data came from immunoSEQ multiplex PCR; TCRdb stores just in-frame clones and leaves some out. The data show 240,000 or so clones, with 80% to 90% seen just once and less than 0.9% held by the top ten. The sequencing sample was made of PBMCs or T cells enriched from blood (not recorded which). The receptors were gathered from a man in his forties or fifties who had been exposed to COVID-19. Both conserved end residues are part of each CDR3. A D gene is named only where the DNA matches it firmly. Clone size is given for some rows only: seen once, a few or many times, or a class if the clone is expanded.

CDR3aa	CDR3nt	v_gene	j_gene	d_gene	abundance
CASSLDYRGNYGYTF	TGTGCCAGCAGCTTGGACTACAGGGGGAACTATGGCTACACCTTC	TRBV5-6	TRBJ1-2	TRBD1	NA
CAWSVSVYEQYF	TGTGCCTGGAGTGTCTCGGTTTACGAGCAGTACTTC	TRBV30	TRBJ2-7	NA	NA
CASSIKRQGVYGYTF	TGTGCCAGTAGTATTAAACGGCAGGGGGTCTATGGCTACACCTTC	TRBV19	TRBJ1-2	TRBD1	NA
CASSLHRTGTSQHF	TGTGCCAGCAGCTTACACAGGACAGGGACCTCCCAGCATTTT	TRBV7-2	TRBJ1-5	TRBD1	NA
CASSAVRGYNSPLHF	TGTGCCAGCAGCGCAGTTCGGGGGTATAATTCACCCCTCCACTTT	TRBV7-3	TRBJ1-6	NA	few
CASSVGGVIDEQFF	TGTGCCAGCAGCGTAGGCGGGGTGATCGATGAGCAGTTCTTC	TRBV9	TRBJ2-1	NA	NA
CAISEYIIQGQSNEKLFF	TGTGCCATCAGTGAGTATATAATCCAGGGACAGTCTAATGAAAAACTGTTTTTT	TRBV10-3	TRBJ1-4	TRBD1	NA
CASSPTEARSKNIQYF	TGTGCCAGCAGTCCTACGGAAGCCAGGTCCAAAAACATTCAGTACTTC	TRBV28	TRBJ2-4	NA	NA
CASSSPSGQTYEQYF	TGTGCCAGCAGTTCCCCCTCGGGACAAACCTACGAGCAGTACTTC	TRBV28	TRBJ2-7	NA	NA
CAIRLQGRAGNTIYF	TGTGCCATCAGGTTACAGGGAAGAGCTGGAAACACCATATATTTT	TRBV10-3	TRBJ1-3	NA	few
CASSIVGTGGSGGYTF	TGTGCCAGTAGTATTGTTGGGACAGGGGGCTCTGGTGGCTACACCTTC	TRBV19	TRBJ1-2	TRBD1	NA
CAWSTVVGNQPQHF	TGTGCCTGGAGTACAGTAGTGGGCAATCAGCCCCAGCATTTT	TRBV30	TRBJ1-5	NA	once
CASSTGTGPYEQYF	TGTGCCAGCAGCACAGGGACAGGGCCCTACGAGCAGTACTTC	TRBV11-2	TRBJ2-7	TRBD1	NA
CASSPGAYSEAFF	TGTGCCAGCTCACCAGGGGCCTACAGCGAAGCTTTCTTT	TRBV18	TRBJ1-1	NA	NA